This T cell receptor (beta chain) was sequenced during a study of T cell changes during pregnancy in multiple sclerosis. Only in-frame clones appear in the TCRdb table, and some are missing; sequencing was by immunoSEQ multiplex PCR. The sample has about 28,000 clones, around nine tenths seen once. The CDR3 length is 15 residues. Germline CDR1 SGHAT, CDR2 FQNNGV. The V and J ends lost 4 bases and 1 base respectively, with 11 bases between them. This specimen was CD8+ T cells from peripheral blood mononuclear cells, taken before pregnancy. The chain links TRBV11-2 to TRBJ2-1, with D perhaps matching TRBD2 (6 bases). The TCR comes from a female donor with multiple sclerosis, enrolled in a pregnancy study. The CDR3 nucleotides read TGTGCCAGCAGCTACGGGAGTCGGTCCTACAATGAGCAGTTCTTC. Translating gives CASSYGSRSYNEQFF.